A selection of T cell receptor beta chains follows, all from one sample in a study of T cell changes during pregnancy in multiple sclerosis. The repertoire was sequenced with immunoSEQ multiplex PCR; TCRdb's copy has only in-frame clones and lacks some. The sample records approximately 85,000 clones, 90% to 95% being singletons. The sequencing used peripheral blood, collected in the first trimester of pregnancy. All receptors come from a female donor with multiple sclerosis, enrolled in a pregnancy study. Each CDR3 is given with its conserved first and last residue. A D gene is named only where the DNA matches it firmly. Only some rows state a clone size, as once, few, many or a class for expanded clones.

>TRBD1|TRBV7-6|-|TRBJ2-7
TGTGCCAGCAGCTTGGACAGGGCCTACGAGCAGTACTTC
CASSLDRAYEQYF
>-|TRBV18|-|TRBJ2-2
TGTGCCAGCTCGTCCACTAGCTCCGGGGAGCTGTTTTTT
CASSSTSSGELFF
>TRBD1|TRBV28|-|TRBJ1-6
TGTGCCAGCAGTTTATGGGGACAGGGAGCTTCACCCCTCCACTTT
CASSLWGQGASPLHF
>TRBD1|TRBV28|few|TRBJ1-1
TGTGCCAGCAGTCCTCCGGGACAGAAAATGAACACTGAAGCTTTCTTT
CASSPPGQKMNTEAFF
>-|TRBV29-1|-|TRBJ2-1
TGCAGCGTAGCAAGAAGGAGTGAGCAGTTCTTC
CSVARRSEQFF
>-|TRBV2|-|TRBJ2-1
TGTGCCAGCAGTCCCAACCGGGAGACCGGATTCAATGAGCAGTTCTTC
CASSPNRETGFNEQFF
>TRBD2|TRBV9|-|TRBJ2-3
TGTGCCAGCAGCACTACTAGCGGGGATGGGGATACGCAGTATTTT
CASSTTSGDGDTQYF
>TRBD1|TRBV9|-|TRBJ1-5
TGTGCCAGCAGCCCCGGGGACAGGGATCGTCAGCCCCAGCATTTT
CASSPGDRDRQPQHF
>TRBD1|TRBV27|-|TRBJ1-4
TGTGCCAGCAGCCACACCTCCGGGACAGGGCCTGAAAAACTGTTTTTT
CASSHTSGTGPEKLFF
>TRBD1|TRBV18|-|TRBJ1-5
TGTGCCAGCTCGACTCGGGACAGGGATCAGCCCCAGCATTTT
CASSTRDRDQPQHF
>TRBD2|TRBV29-1|once|TRBJ2-5
TGCAGCGTTGATAAGCTAGCGGGCCACCAAGAGACCCAGTACTTC
CSVDKLAGHQETQYF
>TRBD1|TRBV7-9|-|TRBJ2-7
TGTGCCAGCAGCTCGACAATAGGACAGGGGTTAGCGGTCGAGCAGTACTTC
CASSSTIGQGLAVEQYF
>-|TRBV2|-|TRBJ2-1
TGTGCCAGCAGTGAAGTGTTTATGGTAGGGGCCCTACGCAATGAGCAGTTCTTC
CASSEVFMVGALRNEQFF
>TRBD1|TRBV12-5|-|TRBJ2-1
TGTGCTAGTGGTTTGGTACGTTTGGACAGGGCAGTTAGGGATGAGCAGTTCTTC
CASGLVRLDRAVRDEQFF
>-|TRBV7-2|-|TRBJ1-1
TGTGCCAGCAGCTTATTTGGGGGGACCTACCTCCTGAACACTGAAGCTTTCTTT
CASSLFGGTYLLNTEAFF
>-|TRBV27|-|TRBJ2-7
TGTGCCAGCAGTAGGGGGAGAGTGGGAGAGCAGTACTTC
CASSRGRVGEQYF
>-|TRBV5-6|-|TRBJ1-6
TGTGCCAGCAGCTCAAATAATTCACCCCTCCACTTT
CASSSNNSPLHF
>-|TRBV11-3|-|TRBJ2-3
TGTGCCAGCAGCGACGGAGGCACAGATACGCAGTATTTT
CASSDGGTDTQYF
>-|TRBV5-1|-|TRBJ2-2
TGCGCCAGCAGCCCCCTCACCGGGGAGCTGTTTTTT
CASSPLTGELFF
>-|TRBV5-1|-|TRBJ1-2
TGCGCCAGCAGCCCCAGGGTCGGGGGATCATCTAACTATGGCTACACCTTC
CASSPRVGGSSNYGYTF
>-|TRBV6-1|-|TRBJ1-1
TGTGCCAGCAGTGAAACCAGGGAGGGGGGCACTGAAGCTTTCTTT
CASSETREGGTEAFF
>TRBD1|TRBV5-6|-|TRBJ1-2
TGTGCCAGCAGCCACGATACAGGGGGCGCAAGGGTCGACTATGGCTACACCTTC
CASSHDTGGARVDYGYTF
>-|TRBV7-9|few|TRBJ2-4
TGTGCCAGCAGCTCCTCAGGATCACAAAACATTCAGTACTTC
CASSSSGSQNIQYF
>-|TRBV16|-|TRBJ2-7
TGTGCCAGCAGCCAATTGGGCAGTCTATACGAGCAGTACTTC
CASSQLGSLYEQYF
>TRBD2|TRBV19|-|TRBJ2-3
TGTGCCAGTAGCTCGGAGCTTCGGGGGGGAGCGCAGTATTTT
CASSSELRGGAQYF
>TRBD2|TRBV5-1|-|TRBJ2-1
TGCGCCAGCAGCATTAGCGGGGGGCGGAACAATGAGCAGTTCTTC
CASSISGGRNNEQFF
>-|TRBV7-3|once|TRBJ1-1
TGTGCCAGCAGCTTAAACAGTGATACTGAAGCTTTCTTT
CASSLNSDTEAFF
>TRBD1|TRBV29-1|-|TRBJ2-1
TGCAGCACCGGTTTGGGGACAGGGGATCACAATGAGCAGTTCTTC
CSTGLGTGDHNEQFF
>TRBD1|TRBV10-3|-|TRBJ2-3
TGTGCCATCATGCAGTGGGACAGCACCACAGATACGCAGTATTTT
CAIMQWDSTTDTQYF
>-|TRBV7-2|-|TRBJ1-4
TGTGCCAGCAGCGAAGAAATAGCCAATGAAAAACTGTTTTTT
CASSEEIANEKLFF
>-|TRBV7-3|-|TRBJ2-2
TGTGCCAGCAGCTTAACGAGCGACTCCCTGAACACCGGGGAGCTGTTTTTT
CASSLTSDSLNTGELFF
>-|TRBV5-1|-|TRBJ1-3
TGCGCCAGCAGCTCGACAGTCTCTGGAAACACCATATATTTT
CASSSTVSGNTIYF
>-|TRBV4-2|-|TRBJ2-1
TGTGCCAGCAGCCAACTTGAAGCCGCCGCCGGTAACAATGAGCAGTTCTTC
CASSQLEAAAGNNEQFF
>-|TRBV28|-|TRBJ1-2
TGTGCCAGCAGTTGGAGAAATACTAACTATGGCTACACCTTC
CASSWRNTNYGYTF
>TRBD2|TRBV5-4|-|TRBJ2-7
TGTGCCAGCAGCTTGGTACTAGCGGGAGAAAGGTACGAGCAGTACTTC
CASSLVLAGERYEQYF
>-|TRBV30|-|TRBJ1-6
TGTGCCTGGAGTCCGCCGCGGGGGGCCTATAATTCACCCCTCCACTTT
CAWSPPRGAYNSPLHF
>-|TRBV19|-|TRBJ1-2
TGTGCCAGTATGAGGAGGTTCTATGGCTACACCTTC
CASMRRFYGYTF
>TRBD1|TRBV9|-|TRBJ1-3
TGTGCCAGCAGCGTAGGGACCGGGACAGGCGCTGGAAACACCATATATTTT
CASSVGTGTGAGNTIYF
>TRBD2|TRBV5-1|-|TRBJ2-5
TGCGCCAGCACAACTAGCGGGGAGACCCAAGAGACCCAGTACTTC
CASTTSGETQETQYF
>-|TRBV7-2|-|TRBJ1-5
TGTGCCAGCAGCCTGCGGGCAGACGGCAATCAGCCCCAGCATTTT
CASSLRADGNQPQHF
>TRBD1|TRBV15|-|TRBJ1-2
TGTGCCACCAGCAGAGATAAACCGACAGGGTTTGGTAACTATGGCTACACCTTC
CATSRDKPTGFGNYGYTF